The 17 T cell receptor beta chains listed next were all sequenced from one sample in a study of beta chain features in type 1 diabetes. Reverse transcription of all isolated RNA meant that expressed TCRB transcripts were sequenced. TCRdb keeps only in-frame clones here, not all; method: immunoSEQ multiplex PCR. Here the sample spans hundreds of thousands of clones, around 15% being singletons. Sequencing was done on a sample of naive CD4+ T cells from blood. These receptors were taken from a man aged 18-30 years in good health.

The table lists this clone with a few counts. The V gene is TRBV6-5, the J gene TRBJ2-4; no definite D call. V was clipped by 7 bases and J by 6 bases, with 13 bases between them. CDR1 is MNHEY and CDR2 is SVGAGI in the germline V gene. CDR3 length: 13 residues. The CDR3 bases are TGTGCCAGCAATACCGGGCTCGGAAACATTCAGTACTTC. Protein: CASNTGLGNIQYF.

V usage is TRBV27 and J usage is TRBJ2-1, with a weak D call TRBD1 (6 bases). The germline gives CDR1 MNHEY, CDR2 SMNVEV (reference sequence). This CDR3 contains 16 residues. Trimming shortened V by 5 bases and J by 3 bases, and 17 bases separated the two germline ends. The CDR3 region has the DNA TGTGCCAGCAGTACTCTTAACAGGGAGATCTACAATGAGCAGTTCTTC. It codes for CASSTLNREIYNEQFF.

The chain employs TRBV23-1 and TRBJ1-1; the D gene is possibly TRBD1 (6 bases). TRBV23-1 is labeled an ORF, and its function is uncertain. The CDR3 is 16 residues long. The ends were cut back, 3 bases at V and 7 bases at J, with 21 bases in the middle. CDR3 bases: TGCGCCAGCAGTCAGGGTAGAAGGACAGCATTTAATGAAGCTTTCTTT. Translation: CASSQGRRTAFNEAFF.

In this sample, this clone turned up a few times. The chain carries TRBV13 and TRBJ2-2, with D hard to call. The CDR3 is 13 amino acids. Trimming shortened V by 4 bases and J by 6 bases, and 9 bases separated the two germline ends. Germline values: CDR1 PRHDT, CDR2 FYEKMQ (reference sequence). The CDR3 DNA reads TGTGCCAGCAGCTGGCGGTTCGCCGGGGAGCTGTTTTTT. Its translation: CASSWRFAGELFF.

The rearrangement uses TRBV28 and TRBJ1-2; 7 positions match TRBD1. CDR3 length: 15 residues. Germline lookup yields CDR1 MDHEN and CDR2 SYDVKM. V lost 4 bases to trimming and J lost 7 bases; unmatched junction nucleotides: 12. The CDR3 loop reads CASSWGQMRVGGYTF. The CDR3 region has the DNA TGTGCCAGCAGTTGGGGACAGATGAGAGTGGGTGGCTACACCTTC.

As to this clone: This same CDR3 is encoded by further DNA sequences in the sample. As DNA, the CDR3 is TGTGCCAGCAGCTTAACGGGGGGAGACTATGGCTACACCTTC. The encoded protein is CASSLTGGDYGYTF. The rearrangement uses TRBV7-3 and TRBJ1-2, with a possible D match to TRBD1 (5 bases). CDR3 length: 14 residues. CDR1 and CDR2 from the germline V gene are SGHTA and FQGTGA. Trimming removed 0 bases at V and 3 bases at J, with 8 bases between.

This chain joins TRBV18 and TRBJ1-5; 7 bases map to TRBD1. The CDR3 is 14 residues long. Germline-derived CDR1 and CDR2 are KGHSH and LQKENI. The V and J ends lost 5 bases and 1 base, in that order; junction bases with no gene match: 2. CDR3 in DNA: TGTGCCAGCTCATCACAGGGGAGCAATCAGCCCCAGCATTTT. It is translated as CASSSQGSNQPQHF. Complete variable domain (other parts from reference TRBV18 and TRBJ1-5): NAGVMQNPRHLVRRRGQEARLRCSPMKGHSHVYWYRQLPEEGLKFMVYLQKENIIDESGMPKERFSAEFPKEGPSILRIQQVVRGDSAAYFCASSSQGSNQPQHFGDGTRLSIL.

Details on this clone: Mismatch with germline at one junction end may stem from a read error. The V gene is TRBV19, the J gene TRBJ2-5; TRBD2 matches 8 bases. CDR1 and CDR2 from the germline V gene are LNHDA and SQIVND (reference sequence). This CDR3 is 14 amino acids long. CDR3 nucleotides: TGTGCCAGCAGTACTAGCGGCGTTCAAGAGACCCAGTACTTC. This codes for CASSTSGVQETQYF.

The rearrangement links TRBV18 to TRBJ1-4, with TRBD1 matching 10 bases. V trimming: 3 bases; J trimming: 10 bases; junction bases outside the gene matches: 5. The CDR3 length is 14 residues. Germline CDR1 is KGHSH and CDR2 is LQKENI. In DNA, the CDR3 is TGTGCCAGCTCACCGGGACAGGGGACAGGAAAACTGTTTTTT. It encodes CASSPGQGTGKLFF.

The CDR3 protein is CASSPNGGGLSEKLFF. Written as DNA, the CDR3 is TGTGCCAGCAGCCCGAACGGCGGCGGATTGTCGGAAAAACTGTTTTTT. The chain links TRBV7-9 to TRBJ1-4, with unresolved D. V lost 5 bases, J lost 8 bases, and 21 bases lay in between. CDR1 and CDR2 from the germline V gene are SEHNR and FQNEAQ (reference sequence). This CDR3 is 16 amino acids long.

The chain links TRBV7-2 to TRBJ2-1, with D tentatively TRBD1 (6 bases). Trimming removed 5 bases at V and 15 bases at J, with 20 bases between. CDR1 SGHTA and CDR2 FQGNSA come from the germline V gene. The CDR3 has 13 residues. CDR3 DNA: TGTGCCAGCAGCCCTAACCGACAGGCCCGCGCGTTCTTC. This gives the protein CASSPNRQARAFF.

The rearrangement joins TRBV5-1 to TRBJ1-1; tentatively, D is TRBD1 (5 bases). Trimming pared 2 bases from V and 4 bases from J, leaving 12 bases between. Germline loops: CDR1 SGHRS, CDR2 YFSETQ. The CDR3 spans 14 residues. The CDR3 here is CASSLRGSATEAFF. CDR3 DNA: TGCGCCAGCAGCTTACGGGGCTCGGCCACTGAAGCTTTCTTT. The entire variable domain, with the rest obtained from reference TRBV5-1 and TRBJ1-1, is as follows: KAGVTQTPRYLIKTRGQQVTLSCSPISGHRSVSWYQQTPGQGLQFLFEYFSETQRNKGNFPGRFSGRQFSNSRSEMNVSTLELGDSALYLCASSLRGSATEAFFGQGTRLTVV.

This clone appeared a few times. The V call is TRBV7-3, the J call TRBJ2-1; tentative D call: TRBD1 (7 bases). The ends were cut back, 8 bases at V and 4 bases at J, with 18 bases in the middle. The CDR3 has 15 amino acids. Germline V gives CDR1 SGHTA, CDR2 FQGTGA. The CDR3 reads CASSGGPPQYNEQFF. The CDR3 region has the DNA TGTGCCAGCTCAGGGGGGCCTCCCCAGTACAATGAGCAGTTCTTC.

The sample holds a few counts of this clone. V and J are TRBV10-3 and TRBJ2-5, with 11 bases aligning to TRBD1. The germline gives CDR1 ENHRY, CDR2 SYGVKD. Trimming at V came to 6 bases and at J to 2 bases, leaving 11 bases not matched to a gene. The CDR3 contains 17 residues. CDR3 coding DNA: TGTGCCATCAGGGCGGGGACAGGGGGTGGCGAACAAGAGACCCAGTACTTC. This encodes CAIRAGTGGGEQETQYF.

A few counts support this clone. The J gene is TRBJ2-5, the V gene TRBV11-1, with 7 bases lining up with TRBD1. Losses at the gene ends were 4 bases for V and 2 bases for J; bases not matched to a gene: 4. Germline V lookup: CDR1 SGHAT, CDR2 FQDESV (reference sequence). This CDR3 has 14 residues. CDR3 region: CASSWGQHQETQYF. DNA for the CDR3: TGTGCCAGCAGCTGGGGACAGCATCAAGAGACCCAGTACTTC. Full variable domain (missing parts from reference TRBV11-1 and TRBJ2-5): EAEVAQSPRYKITEKSQAVAFWCDPISGHATLYWYRQILGQGPELLVQFQDESVVDDSQLPKDRFSAERLKGVDSTLKIQPAELGDSAMYLCASSWGQHQETQYFGPGTRLLVL.

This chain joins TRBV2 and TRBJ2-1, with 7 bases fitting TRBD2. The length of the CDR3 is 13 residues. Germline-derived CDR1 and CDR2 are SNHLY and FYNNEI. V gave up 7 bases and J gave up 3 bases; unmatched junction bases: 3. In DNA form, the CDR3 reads TGTGCCAGCAAACGGGGGGACTACAATGAGCAGTTCTTC. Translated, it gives CASKRGDYNEQFF.

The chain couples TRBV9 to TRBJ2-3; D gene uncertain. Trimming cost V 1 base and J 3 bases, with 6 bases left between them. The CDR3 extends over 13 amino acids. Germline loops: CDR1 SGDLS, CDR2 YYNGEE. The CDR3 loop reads CASSVPWTDTQYF. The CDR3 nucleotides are TGTGCCAGCAGCGTACCGTGGACAGATACGCAGTATTTT. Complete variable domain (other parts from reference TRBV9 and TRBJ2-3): DSGVTQTPKHLITATGQRVTLRCSPRSGDLSVYWYQQSLDQGLQFLIQYYNGEERAKGNILERFSAQQFPDLHSELNLSSLELGDSALYFCASSVPWTDTQYFGPGTRLTVL.